The text below deals with one TCR beta chain. Its antigen is not identified. Amplification by 5'RACE using constant-segment primers produced TCR alpha and TCR beta cDNA libraries that carried sample barcodes and UMIs. TCRdb processed the 5' RACE reads anew with MiXCR; each CDR3 protein has one entry. The table lists about 13,000 distinct CDR3 sequences, 15% to 20% of them singletons, with around 53% in the top ten. This entry is derived from a study of T-cell memory formation after mild COVID-19. The wider study: TCR clusters were mostly confined to one donor each.

Trimming pared 3 bases from V and 4 bases from J, leaving 12 bases between. This CDR3 spans 14 amino acids. Germline lookup yields CDR1 SGHRS and CDR2 YFSETQ. Study-level points and caveats: Clones contracting across day 15 to 85 had a balanced CD4/CD8 profile; later expanding clones leaned CD4+.

The origin of this receptor is a man aged 18 to 29 who had mild COVID-19 (a few samples of this study predate the infection). Cell type and time point are not known. The chain employs TRBV5-1 and TRBJ2-3; no clear D. Sequencing input: PBMCs or a T cell subset sorted from them (not recorded which). For the CDR3, the DNA is TGCGCCAGCAGCTCCATCCCGAGCGCAGATACGCAGTATTTT. The encoded protein is CASSSIPSADTQYF. The full variable domain, in which reference TRBV5-1 and TRBJ2-3 provide the parts outside the CDR3, is KAGVTQTPRYLIKTRGQQVTLSCSPISGHRSVSWYQQTPGQGLQFLFEYFSETQRNKGNFPGRFSGRQFSNSRSEMNVSTLELGDSALYLCASSSIPSADTQYFGPGTRLTVL.